These T cell receptor beta chains were read from a single sample in a study of T cell repertoires in cytomegalovirus infection. For these TCRs, the target antigens are not known. TCRdb itself ran the reads through MiXCR, one entry per CDR3 protein. The sample includes 900,000 to 950,000 distinct CDR3 sequences, roughly a third of them seen just once. The sample here was cultured CD8+ T cells from PBMCs, taken from culture after CMV antigen stimulation. All receptors derive from a human donor in good health (CMV status not recorded). Some clones in this sample may be carry-over from other donors' samples. CDR3s include the opening cysteine and the closing phenylalanine or tryptophan. Fields, in order: V gene, clone size, D gene, J gene, CDR3 protein, CDR3 DNA. D genes are given only for firm matches. Only some rows state a clone size, as once, few, many or a class for expanded clones.

V gene: TRBV6-2/TRBV6-3
clone size: few
D gene: NA
J gene: TRBJ2-1
CDR3 protein: CASSYPWGSSSYNEQFF
CDR3 DNA: TGTGCCAGCAGTTACCCCTGGGGGTCCAGCTCCTACAATGAGCAGTTCTTC

V gene: TRBV7-8
clone size: many
D gene: NA
J gene: TRBJ1-6
CDR3 protein: CASSLVGGSYNSPLHF
CDR3 DNA: TGTGCCAGCAGCTTAGTGGGGGGCTCCTATAATTCACCCCTCCACTTT

V gene: TRBV7-9
clone size: NA
D gene: NA
J gene: TRBJ2-3
CDR3 protein: CASSSLPITDTQYF
CDR3 DNA: TGTGCCAGCAGCTCCCTACCGATCACAGATACGCAGTATTTT

V gene: TRBV27
clone size: NA
D gene: TRBD2
J gene: TRBJ2-7
CDR3 protein: CASREGGIGSYEQYF
CDR3 DNA: TGTGCCAGCAGAGAGGGAGGGATAGGAAGTTACGAGCAGTACTTC

V gene: TRBV7-2
clone size: many
D gene: NA
J gene: TRBJ1-2
CDR3 protein: CASSPHLGGNGYTF
CDR3 DNA: TGTGCCAGCAGCCCCCATCTAGGGGGAAATGGCTACACCTTC

V gene: TRBV12-3/TRBV12-4
clone size: NA
D gene: NA
J gene: TRBJ2-7
CDR3 protein: CASMGRPYYEQYF
CDR3 DNA: TGTGCCAGCATGGGCAGACCTTACTACGAGCAGTACTTC

V gene: TRBV7-6
clone size: many
D gene: NA
J gene: TRBJ1-5
CDR3 protein: CASSLEQPGSNQPQHF
CDR3 DNA: TGTGCCAGCAGCTTAGAACAACCTGGGAGCAATCAGCCCCAGCATTTT

V gene: TRBV20-1
clone size: NA
D gene: NA
J gene: TRBJ2-7
CDR3 protein: CSASISYEQYF
CDR3 DNA: TGCAGTGCTTCCATCTCCTACGAGCAGTACTTC

V gene: TRBV4-3
clone size: few
D gene: NA
J gene: TRBJ1-2
CDR3 protein: CASSQIVRTDDNYGYTF
CDR3 DNA: TGCGCCAGCAGCCAAATAGTAAGGACAGATGACAACTATGGCTACACCTTC

V gene: TRBV6-2/TRBV6-3
clone size: many
D gene: NA
J gene: TRBJ2-3
CDR3 protein: CASTVLTHTDTQYF
CDR3 DNA: TGTGCCAGCACGGTGCTCACCCACACAGATACGCAGTATTTT

V gene: TRBV12-3/TRBV12-4
clone size: few
D gene: TRBD1
J gene: TRBJ1-4
CDR3 protein: CASSMTGGGFEKLFF
CDR3 DNA: TGTGCCAGCAGTATGACAGGGGGCGGGTTTGAAAAACTGTTTTTT

V gene: TRBV7-9
clone size: many
D gene: TRBD1
J gene: TRBJ1-1
CDR3 protein: CASSSADRVKSNTEAFF
CDR3 DNA: TGTGCCAGCAGCTCAGCCGACAGGGTAAAATCGAACACTGAAGCTTTCTTT

V gene: TRBV20-1
clone size: NA
D gene: NA
J gene: TRBJ1-2
CDR3 protein: CSAIATGVNYGYTF
CDR3 DNA: TGCAGTGCCATCGCGACAGGCGTCAACTATGGCTACACCTTC

V gene: TRBV6-6
clone size: many
D gene: NA
J gene: TRBJ1-2
CDR3 protein: CASSPPGVRYGYTF
CDR3 DNA: TGTGCCAGCAGCCCCCCCGGGGTCCGCTATGGCTACACCTTC

V gene: TRBV10-2
clone size: NA
D gene: TRBD2
J gene: TRBJ2-3
CDR3 protein: CASSEVAGATTDTQYF
CDR3 DNA: TGCGCCAGCAGTGAGGTAGCGGGGGCGACCACAGATACGCAGTATTTT

V gene: TRBV5-1
clone size: NA
D gene: TRBD1
J gene: TRBJ2-5
CDR3 protein: CASSPTTGSPQETQYF
CDR3 DNA: TGCGCCAGCAGCCCCACGACAGGGAGCCCCCAAGAGACCCAGTACTTC

V gene: TRBV7-9
clone size: few
D gene: NA
J gene: TRBJ1-1
CDR3 protein: CASSFAAGQPTEAFF
CDR3 DNA: TGTGCCAGCAGCTTTGCTGCGGGACAACCCACTGAAGCTTTCTTT

V gene: TRBV27
clone size: NA
D gene: TRBD1
J gene: TRBJ2-2
CDR3 protein: CASGRVTGNYPGELFF
CDR3 DNA: TGTGCCAGCGGGAGAGTGACAGGGAATTACCCCGGGGAGCTGTTTTTT

V gene: TRBV6-6
clone size: NA
D gene: TRBD2
J gene: TRBJ2-1
CDR3 protein: CASIPAGGYHEQFF
CDR3 DNA: TGTGCCAGCATCCCAGCGGGGGGATATCATGAGCAGTTCTTC

V gene: TRBV7-9
clone size: many
D gene: TRBD2
J gene: TRBJ2-5
CDR3 protein: CASSLPGLAQETQYF
CDR3 DNA: TGTGCCAGCAGCTTACCGGGACTAGCGCAAGAGACCCAGTACTTC

V gene: TRBV12-3/TRBV12-4
clone size: few
D gene: NA
J gene: TRBJ2-3
CDR3 protein: CASSLAGALGTQYF
CDR3 DNA: TGTGCCAGCAGTTTAGCGGGGGCCTTAGGTACGCAGTATTTT

V gene: TRBV28
clone size: few
D gene: NA
J gene: TRBJ2-3
CDR3 protein: CASSRDISTDTQYF
CDR3 DNA: TGTGCCAGCAGTCGGGACATTAGCACAGATACGCAGTATTTT

V gene: TRBV14
clone size: NA
D gene: NA
J gene: TRBJ2-3
CDR3 protein: CASSQRALDGTDTQYF
CDR3 DNA: TGTGCCAGCAGCCAGAGGGCACTAGATGGCACAGATACGCAGTATTTT

V gene: TRBV27
clone size: NA
D gene: NA
J gene: TRBJ2-1
CDR3 protein: CASSLKGRLDNEQFF
CDR3 DNA: TGTGCCAGCAGTTTAAAGGGTCGACTAGACAATGAGCAGTTCTTC

V gene: TRBV15
clone size: NA
D gene: NA
J gene: TRBJ1-6
CDR3 protein: CATRTRGSYNSPLHF
CDR3 DNA: TGTGCCACCAGGACGAGGGGGTCCTATAATTCACCCCTCCACTTT

V gene: TRBV28
clone size: few
D gene: NA
J gene: TRBJ1-1
CDR3 protein: CASRVPEGHYTEAFF
CDR3 DNA: TGTGCCAGCAGGGTACCTGAGGGGCATTACACTGAAGCTTTCTTT

V gene: TRBV12-3/TRBV12-4
clone size: few
D gene: NA
J gene: TRBJ1-5
CDR3 protein: CASTRGGSLLAQHF
CDR3 DNA: TGTGCCAGCACCCGTGGGGGCAGTCTTTTAGCCCAGCATTTT

V gene: TRBV7-6
clone size: many
D gene: TRBD2
J gene: TRBJ2-1
CDR3 protein: CASSSLSGGDYNEQFF
CDR3 DNA: TGTGCCAGCAGCTCACTTAGCGGGGGGGATTACAATGAGCAGTTCTTC

V gene: TRBV27
clone size: few
D gene: NA
J gene: TRBJ1-5
CDR3 protein: CASRVQGSTLPQHF
CDR3 DNA: TGTGCCAGCAGAGTGCAGGGGTCCACGTTGCCCCAGCATTTT

V gene: TRBV14
clone size: few
D gene: NA
J gene: TRBJ2-2
CDR3 protein: CASSRKQGTNTGELFF
CDR3 DNA: TGTGCCAGCAGTCGCAAACAGGGAACGAACACCGGGGAGCTGTTTTTT

V gene: TRBV13
clone size: NA
D gene: NA
J gene: TRBJ1-5
CDR3 protein: CASSWGVSNQPQHF
CDR3 DNA: TGTGCCAGCAGCTGGGGGGTCAGCAATCAGCCCCAGCATTTT

V gene: TRBV4-2
clone size: few
D gene: NA
J gene: TRBJ2-3
CDR3 protein: CASSQEDPAGDTQYF
CDR3 DNA: TGTGCCAGCAGCCAAGAAGATCCCGCGGGGGATACGCAGTATTTT

V gene: TRBV7-8
clone size: few
D gene: NA
J gene: TRBJ1-2
CDR3 protein: CASSFWGGGYTF
CDR3 DNA: TGTGCCAGCAGCTTCTGGGGGGGTGGCTACACCTTC

V gene: TRBV12-5
clone size: NA
D gene: NA
J gene: TRBJ1-1
CDR3 protein: CASVKGPTEAFF
CDR3 DNA: TGTGCTAGTGTGAAGGGGCCCACTGAAGCTTTCTTT

V gene: TRBV4-1
clone size: few
D gene: NA
J gene: TRBJ2-5
CDR3 protein: CASSQAGATQETQYF
CDR3 DNA: TGCGCCAGCAGCCAAGCGGGGGCTACCCAAGAGACCCAGTACTTC

V gene: TRBV28
clone size: few
D gene: NA
J gene: TRBJ2-1
CDR3 protein: CASSLLTPYNEQFF
CDR3 DNA: TGTGCCAGCAGTTTGTTGACCCCCTACAATGAGCAGTTCTTC

V gene: TRBV7-6
clone size: NA
D gene: NA
J gene: TRBJ2-1
CDR3 protein: CASSLDKQFF
CDR3 DNA: TGTGCCAGCAGCTTAGACAAGCAGTTCTTC

V gene: TRBV6-4
clone size: NA
D gene: TRBD1
J gene: TRBJ1-2
CDR3 protein: CASSGNGQGKGGYTF
CDR3 DNA: TGTGCCAGCAGTGGGAATGGACAGGGAAAAGGGGGCTACACCTTC

V gene: TRBV5-6
clone size: NA
D gene: NA
J gene: TRBJ2-1
CDR3 protein: CASGDENNEQFF
CDR3 DNA: TGTGCCAGCGGGGACGAAAACAATGAGCAGTTCTTC